Many counts were recorded for the clone carrying this T cell receptor beta chain. The germline gives CDR1 DFQATT, CDR2 SNEGSKA (reference sequence). This CDR3 has 12 residues. V was pared by 0 bases and J by 5 bases, with 0 bases of the junction left unmatched. TCRdb passed the RT-PCR reads through MiXCR, listing each CDR3 protein once. Of fewer than 800,000 distinct CDR3 sequences in the sample, 12% to 15% were seen once. The sample taken for sequencing was memory CD4+ T cells from blood. The receptor was isolated from a female donor in good health, serving as a healthy control. This chain uses TRBV20-1 with TRBJ2-7; 8 bases map to TRBD1. The CDR3 region has the DNA TGCAGTGCTAGAGAGACAGGGGACGAGCAGTACTTC. It translates to CSARETGDEQYF.